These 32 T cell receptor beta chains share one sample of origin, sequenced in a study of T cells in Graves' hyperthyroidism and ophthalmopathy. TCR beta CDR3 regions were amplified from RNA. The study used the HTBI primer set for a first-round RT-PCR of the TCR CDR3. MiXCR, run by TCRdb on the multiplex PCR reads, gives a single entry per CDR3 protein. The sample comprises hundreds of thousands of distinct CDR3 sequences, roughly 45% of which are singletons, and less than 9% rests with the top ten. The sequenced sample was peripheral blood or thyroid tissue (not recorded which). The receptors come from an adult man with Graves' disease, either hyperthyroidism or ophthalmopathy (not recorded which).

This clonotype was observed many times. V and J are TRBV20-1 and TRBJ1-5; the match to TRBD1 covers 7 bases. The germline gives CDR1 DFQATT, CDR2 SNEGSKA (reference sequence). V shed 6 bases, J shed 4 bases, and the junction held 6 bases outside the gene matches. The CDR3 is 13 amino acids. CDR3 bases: TGCAGTGCGTCACAGGGGTGGAATCAGCCCCAGCATTTT. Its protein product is CSASQGWNQPQHF.

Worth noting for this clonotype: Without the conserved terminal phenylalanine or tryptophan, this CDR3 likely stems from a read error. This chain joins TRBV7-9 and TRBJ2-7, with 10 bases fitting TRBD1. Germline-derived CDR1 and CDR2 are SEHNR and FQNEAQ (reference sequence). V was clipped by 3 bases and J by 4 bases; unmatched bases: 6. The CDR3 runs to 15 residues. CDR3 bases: TGTGCCAGCAGCTTCCGGGACAGGGGCGAATACGAGCAGTACCTC. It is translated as CASSFRDRGEYEQYL.

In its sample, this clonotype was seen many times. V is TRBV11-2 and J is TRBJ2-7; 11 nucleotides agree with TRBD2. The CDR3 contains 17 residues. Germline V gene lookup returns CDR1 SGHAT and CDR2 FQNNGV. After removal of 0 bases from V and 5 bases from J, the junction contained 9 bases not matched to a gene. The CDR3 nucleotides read TGTGCCAGCAGCTTAGATCCCCCAACTAGCGGGAGAGACGAGCAGTACTTC. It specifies CASSLDPPTSGRDEQYF.

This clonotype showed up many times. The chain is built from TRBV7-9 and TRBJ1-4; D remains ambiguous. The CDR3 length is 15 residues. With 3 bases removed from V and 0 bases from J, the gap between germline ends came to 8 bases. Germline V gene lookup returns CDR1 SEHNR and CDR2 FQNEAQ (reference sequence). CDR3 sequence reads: CASSLYSPTNEKLFF. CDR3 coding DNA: TGTGCCAGCAGCTTGTACAGCCCAACTAATGAAAAACTGTTTTTT.

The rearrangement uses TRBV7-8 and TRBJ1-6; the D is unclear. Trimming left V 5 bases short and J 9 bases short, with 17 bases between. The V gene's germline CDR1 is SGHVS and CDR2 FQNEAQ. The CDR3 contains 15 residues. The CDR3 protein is CASSAGPDLGSPLHF. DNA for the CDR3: TGTGCCAGCAGCGCAGGACCGGATTTGGGTTCACCCCTCCACTTT.

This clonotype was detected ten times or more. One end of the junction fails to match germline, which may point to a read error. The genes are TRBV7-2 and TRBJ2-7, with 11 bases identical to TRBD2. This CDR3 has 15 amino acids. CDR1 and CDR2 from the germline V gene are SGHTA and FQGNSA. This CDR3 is CASSLGTSGLMERYF. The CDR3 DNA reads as TGTGCCAGCAGCTTAGGGACTAGCGGGCTAATGGAGCGGTACTTC.

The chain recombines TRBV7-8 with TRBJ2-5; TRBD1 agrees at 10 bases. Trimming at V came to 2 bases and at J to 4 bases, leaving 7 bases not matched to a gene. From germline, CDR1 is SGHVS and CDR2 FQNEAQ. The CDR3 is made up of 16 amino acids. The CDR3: CASSLLPGQGSETQYF. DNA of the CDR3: TGTGCCAGCAGCTTACTCCCGGGACAGGGGTCAGAGACCCAGTACTTC.

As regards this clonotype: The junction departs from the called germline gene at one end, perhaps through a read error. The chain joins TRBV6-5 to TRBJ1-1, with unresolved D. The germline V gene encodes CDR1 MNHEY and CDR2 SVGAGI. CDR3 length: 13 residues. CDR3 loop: CASSLAGYTEASF. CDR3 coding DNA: TGTGCCAGCAGTTTGGCGGGTTACACTGAAGCTTCCTTT.

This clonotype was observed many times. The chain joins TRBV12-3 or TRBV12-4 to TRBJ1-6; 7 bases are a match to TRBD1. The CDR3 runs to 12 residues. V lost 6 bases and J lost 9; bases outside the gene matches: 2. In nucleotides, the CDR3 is TGTGCCAGCAGGCCAGGGGGTTCACCCCTCCACTTT. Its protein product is CASRPGGSPLHF.

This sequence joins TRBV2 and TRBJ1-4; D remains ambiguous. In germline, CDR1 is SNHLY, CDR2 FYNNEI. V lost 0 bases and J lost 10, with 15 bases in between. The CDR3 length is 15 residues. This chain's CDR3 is CASSEADGGLGKLFF. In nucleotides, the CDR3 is TGTGCCAGCAGTGAAGCGGACGGTGGGCTTGGAAAACTGTTTTTT.

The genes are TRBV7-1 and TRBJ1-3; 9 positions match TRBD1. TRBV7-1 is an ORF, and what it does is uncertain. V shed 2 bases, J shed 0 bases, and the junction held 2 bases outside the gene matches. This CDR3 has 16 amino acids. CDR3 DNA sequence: TGTGCCAGCAGCTCAACAGGGGGCCTCTCTGGAAACACCATATATTTT. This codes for CASSSTGGLSGNTIYF.

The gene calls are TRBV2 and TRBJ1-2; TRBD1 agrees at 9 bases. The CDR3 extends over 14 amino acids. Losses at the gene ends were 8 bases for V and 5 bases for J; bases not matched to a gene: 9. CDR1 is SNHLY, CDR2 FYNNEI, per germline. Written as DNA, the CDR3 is TGTGCCAGCGACAAGGACAGGGGAAGATATGGCTACACCTTC. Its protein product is CASDKDRGRYGYTF.

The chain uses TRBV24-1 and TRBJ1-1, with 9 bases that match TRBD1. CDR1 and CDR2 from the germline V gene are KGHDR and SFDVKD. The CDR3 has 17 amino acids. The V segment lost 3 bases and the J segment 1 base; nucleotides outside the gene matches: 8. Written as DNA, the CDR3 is TGTGCCACCAGTGATCATCCGGACAGGGGAAGGAACACTGAAGCTTTCTTT. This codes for CATSDHPDRGRNTEAFF.

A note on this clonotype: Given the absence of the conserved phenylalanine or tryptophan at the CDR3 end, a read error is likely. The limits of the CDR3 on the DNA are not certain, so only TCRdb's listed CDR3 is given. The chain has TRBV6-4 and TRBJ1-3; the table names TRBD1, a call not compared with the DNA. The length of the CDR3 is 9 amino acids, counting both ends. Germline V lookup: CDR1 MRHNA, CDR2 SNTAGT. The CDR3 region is CASSDSTGL.

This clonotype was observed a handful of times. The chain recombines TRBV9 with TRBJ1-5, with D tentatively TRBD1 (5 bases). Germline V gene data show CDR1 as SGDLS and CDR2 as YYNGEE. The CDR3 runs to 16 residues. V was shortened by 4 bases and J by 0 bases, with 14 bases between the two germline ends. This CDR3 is CASSSNGGISNQPQHF. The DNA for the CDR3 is TGTGCCAGCAGCTCCAACGGGGGGATTAGCAATCAGCCCCAGCATTTT.

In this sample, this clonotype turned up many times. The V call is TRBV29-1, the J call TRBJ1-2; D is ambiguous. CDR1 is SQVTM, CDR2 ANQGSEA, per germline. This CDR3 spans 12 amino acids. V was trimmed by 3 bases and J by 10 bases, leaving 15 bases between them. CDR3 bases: TGCAGCGTTGAGATGGCAGACGGCGACTACACCTTC. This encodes CSVEMADGDYTF.

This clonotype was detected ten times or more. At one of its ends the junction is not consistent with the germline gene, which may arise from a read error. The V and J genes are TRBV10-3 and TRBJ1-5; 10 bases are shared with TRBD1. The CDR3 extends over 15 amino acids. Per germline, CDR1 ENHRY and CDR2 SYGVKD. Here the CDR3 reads CPISEGQGLNQPQHF. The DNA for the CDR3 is TGTCCCATCAGCGAGGGACAGGGGCTAAATCAGCCCCAGCATTTT.

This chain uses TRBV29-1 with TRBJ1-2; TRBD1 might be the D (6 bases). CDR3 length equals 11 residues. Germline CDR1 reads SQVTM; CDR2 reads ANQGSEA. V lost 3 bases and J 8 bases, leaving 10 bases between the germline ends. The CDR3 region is CSVEGARGYTF. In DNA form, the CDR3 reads TGCAGCGTTGAGGGGGCGCGAGGCTACACCTTC.

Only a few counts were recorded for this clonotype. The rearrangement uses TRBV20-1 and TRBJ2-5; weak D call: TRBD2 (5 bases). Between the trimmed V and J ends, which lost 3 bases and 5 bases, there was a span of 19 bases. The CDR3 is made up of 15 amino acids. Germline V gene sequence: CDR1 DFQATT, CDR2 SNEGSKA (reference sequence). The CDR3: CSASGSGSQQETQYF. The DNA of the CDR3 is TGCAGTGCTAGTGGAAGCGGATCTCAACAGGAGACCCAGTACTTC.

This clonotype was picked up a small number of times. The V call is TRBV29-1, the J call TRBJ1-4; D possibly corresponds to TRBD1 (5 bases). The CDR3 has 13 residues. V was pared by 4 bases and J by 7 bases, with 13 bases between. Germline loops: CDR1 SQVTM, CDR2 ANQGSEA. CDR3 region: CSVAGFGGEKLFF. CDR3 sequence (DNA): TGCAGCGTTGCAGGGTTTGGGGGTGAAAAACTGTTTTTT.

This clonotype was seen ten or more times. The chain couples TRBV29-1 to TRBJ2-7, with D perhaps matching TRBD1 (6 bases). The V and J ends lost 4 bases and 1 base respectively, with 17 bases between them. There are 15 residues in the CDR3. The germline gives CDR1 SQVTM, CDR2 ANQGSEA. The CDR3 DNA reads TGCAGCGTTGCCCCCCACAGGGCTCAATCCTACGAGCAGTACTTC. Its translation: CSVAPHRAQSYEQYF.

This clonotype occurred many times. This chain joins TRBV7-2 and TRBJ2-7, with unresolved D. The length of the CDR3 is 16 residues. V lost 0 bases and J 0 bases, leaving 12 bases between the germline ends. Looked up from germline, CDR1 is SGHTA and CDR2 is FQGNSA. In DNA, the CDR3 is TGTGCCAGCAGCTTAGCGTCCAGCACCAACTCCTACGAGCAGTACTTC. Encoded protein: CASSLASSTNSYEQYF.

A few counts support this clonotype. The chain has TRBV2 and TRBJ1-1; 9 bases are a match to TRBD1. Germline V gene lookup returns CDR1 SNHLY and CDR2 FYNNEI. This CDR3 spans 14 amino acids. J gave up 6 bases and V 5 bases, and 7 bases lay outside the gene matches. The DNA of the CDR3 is TGTGCCAGCAGTTCCTACAGGGGGCCCGCTGAAGCTTTCTTT. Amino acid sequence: CASSSYRGPAEAFF.

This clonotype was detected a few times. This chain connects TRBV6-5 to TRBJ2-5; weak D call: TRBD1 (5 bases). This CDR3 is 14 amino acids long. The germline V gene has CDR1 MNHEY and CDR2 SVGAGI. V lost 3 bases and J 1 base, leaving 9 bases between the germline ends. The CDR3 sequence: CASSYGGAQETQYF. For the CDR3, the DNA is TGTGCCAGCAGTTATGGTGGGGCCCAAGAGACCCAGTACTTC.

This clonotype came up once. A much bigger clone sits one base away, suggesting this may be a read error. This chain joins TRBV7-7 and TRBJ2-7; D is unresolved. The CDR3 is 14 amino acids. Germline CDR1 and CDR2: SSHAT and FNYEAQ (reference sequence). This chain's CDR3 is CASSLSLLSFEQYF. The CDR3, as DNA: TGTGCTAGCAGCTTAAGTCTGTTATCCTTCGAGCAGTACTTC.

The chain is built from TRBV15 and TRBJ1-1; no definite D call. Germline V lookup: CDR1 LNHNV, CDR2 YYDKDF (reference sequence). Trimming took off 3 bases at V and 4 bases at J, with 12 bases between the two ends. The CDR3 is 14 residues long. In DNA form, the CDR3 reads TGTGCCACCAGCAGGGACGGGGTAGCCACTGAAGCTTTCTTT. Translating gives CATSRDGVATEAFF.

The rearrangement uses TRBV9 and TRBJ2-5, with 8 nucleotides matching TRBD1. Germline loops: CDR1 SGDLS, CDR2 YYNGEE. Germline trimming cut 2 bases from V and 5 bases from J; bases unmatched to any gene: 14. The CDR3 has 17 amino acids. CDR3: CASSVGSRQGLGETQYF. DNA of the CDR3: TGTGCCAGCAGCGTGGGGTCCCGACAGGGGCTCGGGGAGACCCAGTACTTC.

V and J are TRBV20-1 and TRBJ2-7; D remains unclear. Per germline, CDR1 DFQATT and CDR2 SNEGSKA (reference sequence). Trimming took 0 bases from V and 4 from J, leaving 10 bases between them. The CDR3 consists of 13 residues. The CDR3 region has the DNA TGCAGTGCTAGAGATGATTCCAGGTACGAGCAGTACTTC. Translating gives CSARDDSRYEQYF.

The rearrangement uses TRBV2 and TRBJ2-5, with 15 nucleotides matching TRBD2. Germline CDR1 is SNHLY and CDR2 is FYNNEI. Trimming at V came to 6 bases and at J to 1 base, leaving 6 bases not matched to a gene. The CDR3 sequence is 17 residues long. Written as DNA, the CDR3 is TGTGCCAGCAGCCAGGGACTAGCGGGGGGATTCCAAGAGACCCAGTACTTC. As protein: CASSQGLAGGFQETQYF.

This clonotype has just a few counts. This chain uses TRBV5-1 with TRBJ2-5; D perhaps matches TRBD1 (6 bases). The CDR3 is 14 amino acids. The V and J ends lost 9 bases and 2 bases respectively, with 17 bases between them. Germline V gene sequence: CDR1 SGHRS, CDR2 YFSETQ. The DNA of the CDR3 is TGCGCCACCGACGCCTGGACAGAACAAGAGACCCAGTACTTC. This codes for CATDAWTEQETQYF.

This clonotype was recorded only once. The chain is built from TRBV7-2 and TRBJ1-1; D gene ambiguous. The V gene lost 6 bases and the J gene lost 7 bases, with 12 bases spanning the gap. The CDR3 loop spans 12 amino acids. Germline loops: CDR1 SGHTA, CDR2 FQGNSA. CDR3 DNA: TGTGCCAGCAGATTGCCCCGGGGTGAAGCTTTCTTT. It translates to CASRLPRGEAFF.

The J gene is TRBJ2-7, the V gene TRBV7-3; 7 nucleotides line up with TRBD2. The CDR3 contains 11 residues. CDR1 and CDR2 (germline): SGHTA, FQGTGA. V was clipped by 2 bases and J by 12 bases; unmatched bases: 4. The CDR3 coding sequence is TGTGCCAGCAGCTTAGGGGGAGGGCGGTACTTC. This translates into CASSLGGGRYF.